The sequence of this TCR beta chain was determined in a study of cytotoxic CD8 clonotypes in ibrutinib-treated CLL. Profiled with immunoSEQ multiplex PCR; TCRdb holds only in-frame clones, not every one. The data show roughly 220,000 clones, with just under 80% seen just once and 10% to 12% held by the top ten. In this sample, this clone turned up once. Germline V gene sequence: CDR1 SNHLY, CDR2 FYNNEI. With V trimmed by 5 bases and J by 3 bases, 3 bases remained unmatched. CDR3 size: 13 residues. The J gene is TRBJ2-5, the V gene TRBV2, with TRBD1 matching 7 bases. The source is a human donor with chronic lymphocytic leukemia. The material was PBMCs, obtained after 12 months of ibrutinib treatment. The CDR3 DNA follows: TGTGCCAGCAGTAACAGGGGCGAAGAGACCCAGTACTTC. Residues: CASSNRGEETQYF. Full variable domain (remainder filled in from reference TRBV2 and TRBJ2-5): EPEVTQTPSHQVTQMGQEVILRCVPISNHLYFYWYRQILGQKVEFLVSFYNNEISEKSEIFDDQFSVERPDGSNFTLKIRSTKLEDSAMYFCASSNRGEETQYFGPGTRLLVL.